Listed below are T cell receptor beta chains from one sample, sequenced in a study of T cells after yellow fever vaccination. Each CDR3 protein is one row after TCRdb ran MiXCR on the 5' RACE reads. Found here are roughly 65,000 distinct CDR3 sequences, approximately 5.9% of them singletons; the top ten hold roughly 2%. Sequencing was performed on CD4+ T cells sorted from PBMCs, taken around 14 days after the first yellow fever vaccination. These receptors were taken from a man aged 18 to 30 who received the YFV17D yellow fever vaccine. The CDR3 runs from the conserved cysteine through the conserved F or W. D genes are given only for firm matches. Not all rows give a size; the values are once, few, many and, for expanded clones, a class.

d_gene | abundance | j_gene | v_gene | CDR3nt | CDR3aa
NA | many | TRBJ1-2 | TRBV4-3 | TGCGCCAGCAGCCAAGCGGGAGAGACAGCCTATGGCTACACCTTC | CASSQAGETAYGYTF
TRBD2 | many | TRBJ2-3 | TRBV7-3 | TGTGCCAGCTCCCTCGGCGGGACTAGCGGGGGGAACACAGATACGCAGTATTTT | CASSLGGTSGGNTDTQYF
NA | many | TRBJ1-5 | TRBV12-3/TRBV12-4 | TGTGCCAGCAGTTTAATTGTCGGGGAATCTACTCAGCCCCAGCATTTT | CASSLIVGESTQPQHF
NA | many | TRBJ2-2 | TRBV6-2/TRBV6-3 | TGTGCCAGCGGCAGAACCGGGGAGCTGTTTTTT | CASGRTGELFF
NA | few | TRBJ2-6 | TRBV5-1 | TGCGCCAGCAGCATCACCCCCAGCTCTGGGGCCAACGTCCTGACTTTC | CASSITPSSGANVLTF
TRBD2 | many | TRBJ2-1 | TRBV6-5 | TGTGCCAGCTGCGGACTAGCGGGCTACAATGAGCAGTTCTTC | CASCGLAGYNEQFF
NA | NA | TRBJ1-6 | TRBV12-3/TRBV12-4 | TGTGCCAGCGCAGGGCTTCGGTCACCCCTCCACTTT | CASAGLRSPLHF
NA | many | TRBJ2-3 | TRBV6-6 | TGTGCCAGCGGGCTAGAGAGCACAGATACGCAGTATTTT | CASGLESTDTQYF
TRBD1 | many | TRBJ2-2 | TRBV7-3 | TGTGCCAGCAGCTTAACCAGGGGGCTAGACACCGGGGAGCTGTTTTTT | CASSLTRGLDTGELFF
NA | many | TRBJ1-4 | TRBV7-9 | TGTGCCAGCAGCCTCAGGACACTTAATGAAAAACTGTTTTTT | CASSLRTLNEKLFF
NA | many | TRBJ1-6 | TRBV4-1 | TGCGCCAGCAGCCAAAAAGGAGGGGTCAAATGGTCACCCCTCCACTTT | CASSQKGGVKWSPLHF
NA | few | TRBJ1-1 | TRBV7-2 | TGTGCCAGCAGCCCGTACACTGAAGCTTTCTTT | CASSPYTEAFF
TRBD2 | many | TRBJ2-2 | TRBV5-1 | TGCGCCAGCAGCCCCGGCGGGGGGCTACCCGGGGAGCTGTTTTTT | CASSPGGGLPGELFF
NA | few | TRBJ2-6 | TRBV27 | TGTGCCAGCAGTTTAAATGCAGGGGGGGCCAACGTCCTGACTTTC | CASSLNAGGANVLTF
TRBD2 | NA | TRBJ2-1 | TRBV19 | TGTGCCAGTAGTTTGCCGGGACTAGCGGGGGACTCCTACAATGAGCAGTTCTTC | CASSLPGLAGDSYNEQFF
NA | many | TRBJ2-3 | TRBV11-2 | TGTGCCAGCACCCTTTACACAGATACGCAGTATTTT | CASTLYTDTQYF
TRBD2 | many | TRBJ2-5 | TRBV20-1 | TGCAGTGCTAGTCGGGGGGGCCAAAACCAAGAGACCCAGTACTTC | CSASRGGQNQETQYF
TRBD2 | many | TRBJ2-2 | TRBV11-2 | TGTGCCAGCAGACCCCTTCCGGGGGGAACCGGGGAGCTGTTTTTT | CASRPLPGGTGELFF
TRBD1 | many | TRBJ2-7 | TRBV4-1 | TGCGCCAGCAGCCCTCTGGGACAGGCCTACGAGCAGTACTTC | CASSPLGQAYEQYF
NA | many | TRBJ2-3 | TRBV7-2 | TGTGCCAGCAGCCCCCACTTAGATACGCAGTATTTT | CASSPHLDTQYF
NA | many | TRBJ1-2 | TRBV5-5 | TGTGCCAGCAGCTTGGCTTATCCAGGGGCCTATGGCTACACCTTC | CASSLAYPGAYGYTF
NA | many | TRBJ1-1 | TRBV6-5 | TGTGCCAGCAGTTACTCGGGGAGAACTGAAGCTTTCTTT | CASSYSGRTEAFF
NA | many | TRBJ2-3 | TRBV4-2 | TGTGCCAGCAGCCAAGAAGCTACGCAGTATTTT | CASSQEATQYF
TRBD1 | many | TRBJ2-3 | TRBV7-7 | TGTGCTAGCAGCCTACAGGGGGCCCCCACAGATACGCAGTATTTT | CASSLQGAPTDTQYF
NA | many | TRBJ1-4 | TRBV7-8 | TGTGCCAGCAGCTCCCTCAATGAAAAACTGTTTTTT | CASSSLNEKLFF
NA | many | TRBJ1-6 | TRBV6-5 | TGTGCCAGCAGTAGGGACACTCACTCCTATAATTCACCCCTCCACTTT | CASSRDTHSYNSPLHF
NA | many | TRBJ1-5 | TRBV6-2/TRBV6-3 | TGTGCCAGCAGTTACCAGTATAGCAATCAGCCCCAGCATTTT | CASSYQYSNQPQHF
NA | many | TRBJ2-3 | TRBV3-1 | TGTGCCAGCAGGCTAACCCGGCGTGCAGATACGCAGTATTTT | CASRLTRRADTQYF
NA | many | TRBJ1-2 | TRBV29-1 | TGCAGCGTTGAGAGAGGTATTGAAAACTATGGCTACACCTTC | CSVERGIENYGYTF
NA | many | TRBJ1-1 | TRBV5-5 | TGTGCCAGCAGCTTGGTCCGGGGAGGGAGAACTGAAGCTTTCTTT | CASSLVRGGRTEAFF
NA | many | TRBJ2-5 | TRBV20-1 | TGCAGTGCTAGTACTCCACAAGAGACCCAGTACTTC | CSASTPQETQYF
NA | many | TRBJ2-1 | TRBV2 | TGTGCCAGCAGTAGCGGGCCCCCCCCCAACAATGAGCAGTTCTTC | CASSSGPPPNNEQFF
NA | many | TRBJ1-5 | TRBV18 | TGTGCCAGCTCACCCGGCAGGGAAAGGTATCAGCCCCAGCATTTT | CASSPGRERYQPQHF
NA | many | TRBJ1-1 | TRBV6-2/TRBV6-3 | TGTGCCAGCAGTTACTGGGATTTCACTGAAGCTTTCTTT | CASSYWDFTEAFF
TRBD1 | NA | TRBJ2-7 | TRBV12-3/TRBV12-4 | TGTGCCAGCAGTCCGCAGGGACAGCTCACCTACGAGCAGTACTTC | CASSPQGQLTYEQYF
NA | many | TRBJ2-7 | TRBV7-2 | TGTGCCAGCAGCTTAGTTGGCGGACGGACCTACGAGCAGTACTTC | CASSLVGGRTYEQYF
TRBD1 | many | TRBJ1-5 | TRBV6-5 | TGTGCCAGCGGGGACAGGGGAATCGTCCAGCCCCAGCATTTT | CASGDRGIVQPQHF
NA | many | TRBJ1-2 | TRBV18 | TGTGCCAGCTCACCGGAATCAGCCTATGGCTACACCTTC | CASSPESAYGYTF
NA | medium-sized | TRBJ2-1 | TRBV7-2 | TGTGCCAGCAGCTCCAACTCCTACAATGAGCAGTTCTTC | CASSSNSYNEQFF
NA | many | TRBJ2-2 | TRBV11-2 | TGTGCCAGCAGCCCCCAACCGCAACAGGGTTCCCTAGCGGACACCGGGGAGCTGTTTTTT | CASSPQPQQGSLADTGELFF
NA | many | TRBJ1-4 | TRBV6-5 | TGTGCCAGCAGAAACGTTGACTCCGTGAGGGGAAAACTGTTTTTT | CASRNVDSVRGKLFF
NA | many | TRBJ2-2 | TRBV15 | TGTGCCACCAGACTCGCCCCCCCCAGGGGGGAGCTGTTTTTT | CATRLAPPRGELFF
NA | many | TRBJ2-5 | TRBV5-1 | TGCGCCAGCAGCCCGGAGGCAGGGAGATACCAAGAGACCCAGTACTTC | CASSPEAGRYQETQYF
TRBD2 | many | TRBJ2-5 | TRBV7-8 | TGTGCCAGCAGCTTAGGGTCAGCGGGGAGGGAGACCCAGTACTTC | CASSLGSAGRETQYF
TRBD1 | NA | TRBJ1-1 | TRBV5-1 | TGCGCCAGCAGCCTGGACAGGGCGGGAAACACTGAAGCTTTCTTT | CASSLDRAGNTEAFF
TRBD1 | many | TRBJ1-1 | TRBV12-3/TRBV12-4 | TGTGCCAGCAGTTTAGGGCAGGGGGCGACTGAAGCTTTCTTT | CASSLGQGATEAFF
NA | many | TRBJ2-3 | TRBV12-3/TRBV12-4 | TGTGCCAGCAGGCCCACGTTTAATCAAACGCAGTATTTT | CASRPTFNQTQYF
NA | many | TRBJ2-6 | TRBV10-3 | TGTGCCATCAGTGAGATTCGACGGATCTCTGGGGCCAACGTCCTGACTTTC | CAISEIRRISGANVLTF
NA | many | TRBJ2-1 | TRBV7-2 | TGTGCCAGCAGCTCCGGACGCGTACGGACCTACAATGAGCAGTTCTTC | CASSSGRVRTYNEQFF
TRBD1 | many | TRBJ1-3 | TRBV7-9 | TGTGCCAGCAGTTCGACAGGGGTGAGAGGAAACACCATATATTTT | CASSSTGVRGNTIYF
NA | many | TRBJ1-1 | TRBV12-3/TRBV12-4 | TGTGCCAGCAGTTTAGTCCAGAACACTGAAGCTTTCTTT | CASSLVQNTEAFF
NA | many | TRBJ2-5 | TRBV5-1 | TGCGCCAGCAGCCCGGGGGCTAGCGGAGGGGAGACCCAGTACTTC | CASSPGASGGETQYF
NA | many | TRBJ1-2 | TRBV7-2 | TGTGCCAGCAGCTTCACTTACAGGGCAGAAGGCTACACCTTC | CASSFTYRAEGYTF
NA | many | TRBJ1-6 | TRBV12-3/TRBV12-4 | TGTGCCAGCAGCGGGTGGGGTAATTCACCCCTCCACTTT | CASSGWGNSPLHF
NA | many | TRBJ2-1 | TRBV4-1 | TGCGCCAGCAGCCAAGATAGACCTAGGTACAATGAGCAGTTCTTC | CASSQDRPRYNEQFF